The 15 T cell receptor beta chains reported below all come from one sample, sequenced in a study of cytomegalovirus exposure and HLA in healthy donors. In the PCR, 60 Vbeta and 13 Jbeta primers were used. The table came from immunoSEQ multiplex PCR; TCRdb's copy has only in-frame clones and leaves some out. The sample has about 180,000 clones; approximately 84% are singletons. Source material: PBMCs. Receptors originate from a girl aged 10-17 years in good health and CMV-seropositive.

The chain carries TRBV11-2 and TRBJ2-5; 9 bases match TRBD1. This CDR3 has 15 amino acids. V trimming: 1 base; J trimming: 5 bases; junction bases outside the gene matches: 5. Germline assignment: CDR1 SGHAT and CDR2 FQNNGV. The CDR3 DNA is TGTGCCAGCAGCTTAGTTACAGGGGGCAAGGAGACCCAGTACTTC. It specifies CASSLVTGGKETQYF.

This chain connects TRBV7-9 to TRBJ1-2; D is possibly TRBD1 (6 bases). CDR1 is SEHNR, CDR2 FQNEAQ, per germline (reference sequence). The CDR3 loop spans 14 amino acids. Trimming took off 3 bases at V and 3 bases at J, with 11 bases between the two ends. CDR3 DNA: TGTGCCAGCAGCTTTACAGGGAGCGACTATGGCTACACCTTC. Amino acid sequence: CASSFTGSDYGYTF.

Only a few counts were recorded for this clone. The rearrangement uses TRBV6-4 and TRBJ1-1, with 8 positions matching TRBD1. The CDR3 spans 15 residues. Germline values: CDR1 MRHNA, CDR2 SNTAGT. J gave up 5 bases and V 4 bases, and 9 bases lay outside the gene matches. DNA for the CDR3: TGTGCCAGCAGTGGGAGCCCGGACAGGGATACTGAAGCTTTCTTT. Amino acids: CASSGSPDRDTEAFF.

In its sample, this clone was seen once. The chain has TRBV9 and TRBJ1-1; D gene unclear. The CDR3 runs 14 residues. Germline CDR1 reads SGDLS; CDR2 reads YYNGEE. V shed 3 bases and J shed 4 bases, with 13 bases lying between them. The CDR3 loop is CASSARVVGTEAFF. The CDR3 region has the DNA TGTGCCAGCAGCGCACGGGTGGTGGGCACTGAAGCTTTCTTT.

The J gene is TRBJ1-1, the V gene TRBV7-9; 8 positions match TRBD1. With 8 bases clipped from V and 1 base from J, the junction kept 15 bases outside the gene matches. The CDR3 covers 17 residues. Germline lookup yields CDR1 SEHNR and CDR2 FQNEAQ (reference sequence). The CDR3 nucleotides are TGTGCCAGCCACTTTGGTCACTCGGGGACAGGGAACACTGAAGCTTTCTTT. This codes for CASHFGHSGTGNTEAFF.

This clone is a singleton in its sample. Written as DNA, the CDR3 is TGTGCCAGCAGTGAAGGGCTGGGACAGGGTAACTATGGCTACACCTTC. Translation gives CASSEGLGQGNYGYTF. The chain uses TRBV2 and TRBJ1-2, with TRBD1 identical over 9 bases. CDR3 length: 16 residues. The germline V gene encodes CDR1 SNHLY and CDR2 FYNNEI. V lost 1 base to trimming and J lost 1 base; unmatched junction nucleotides: 4.

With regard to this clone: The same CDR3 also results from other DNA sequences found in this sample. The chain combines TRBV9 with TRBJ1-5, with a weak D call TRBD1 (5 bases). The CDR3 runs 14 residues. Germline CDR1 and CDR2: SGDLS and YYNGEE. Trimming took 0 bases from V and 2 from J, leaving 6 bases between them. The CDR3 DNA follows: TGTGCCAGCAGCGTAGGGGGGGGCAATCAGCCCCAGCATTTT. As protein: CASSVGGGNQPQHF.

The J gene is TRBJ1-2, the V gene TRBV29-1; TRBD1 might be the D (6 bases). V lost 4 bases and J lost 4, with 19 bases in between. There are 15 residues in the CDR3. CDR1 is SQVTM, CDR2 ANQGSEA, per germline. The CDR3 spells CSVGPGVKGTYGYTF. CDR3 DNA: TGCAGCGTTGGACCAGGGGTGAAGGGGACCTATGGCTACACCTTC.

Details on this clone: Other nucleotide sequences in the sample specify the same CDR3. This sequence joins TRBV6-5 and TRBJ2-7, with 9 bases lining up with TRBD2. The CDR3 consists of 15 residues. Germline CDR1 reads MNHEY; CDR2 reads SVGAGI. J gave up 2 bases and V 0 bases, and 2 bases lay outside the gene matches. Written as DNA, the CDR3 is TGTGCCAGCAGTTACTCTGCTAGCGGGACCTACGAGCAGTACTTC. It is translated as CASSYSASGTYEQYF.

The chain combines TRBV21-1 with TRBJ2-2; TRBD1, the table's D call, lacks a check against the DNA. TRBV21-1 is tagged as a pseudogene. The CDR3 totals 20 residues. This CDR3 is CASSNSRLGTGAYSTGELFF. The CDR3 DNA reads TGTGCCAGCAGCAATTCACGTTTAGGGACAGGGGCCTATAGCACCGGGGAGCTGTTTTTT.

This clone was counted a single time. V gene TRBV7-8 combines with J gene TRBJ2-7; 11 bases map to TRBD1. Trimming at V came to 3 bases and at J to 8 bases, leaving 6 bases not matched to a gene. CDR1 is SGHVS, CDR2 FQNEAQ, per germline. The CDR3 consists of 14 residues. In nucleotides, the CDR3 is TGTGCCAGCAGCTTGCCGGGACAGGGGGTTAAGCAGTACTTC. As protein: CASSLPGQGVKQYF.

The chain carries TRBV5-8 and TRBJ1-5, with 10 bases matching TRBD1. Trimming at V came to 4 bases and at J to 7 bases, leaving 8 bases not matched to a gene. CDR1 is SGHTS, CDR2 YDEGEE, per germline. The CDR3 spans 15 residues. This chain's CDR3 is CASSEGTGVRQPQHF. The CDR3 region has the DNA TGTGCCAGCAGCGAGGGGACAGGGGTTAGACAGCCCCAGCATTTT. The variable domain in full, completed from reference TRBV5-8 and TRBJ1-5, reads EAGVTQSPTHLIKTRGQQATLRCSPISGHTSVYWYQQALGLGLQFLLWYDEGEERNRGNFPPRFSGRQFPNYSSELNVNALELEDSALYLCASSEGTGVRQPQHFGDGTRLSIL.

The chain couples TRBV6-5 to TRBJ1-1, with a weak D call TRBD1 (5 bases). The length of the CDR3 is 15 residues. V lost 0 bases, J lost 5 bases, and 13 bases lay in between. The V gene's germline CDR1 is MNHEY and CDR2 SVGAGI. This CDR3 is CASSYSIWGVTEAFF. The CDR3, as DNA: TGTGCCAGCAGTTACTCGATATGGGGGGTAACTGAAGCTTTCTTT.

This chain connects TRBV7-2 to TRBJ2-5; D uncertain. Germline V gene sequence: CDR1 SGHTA, CDR2 FQGNSA. The CDR3 is 16 amino acids. Trimming pared 3 bases from V and 2 bases from J, leaving 16 bases between. The CDR3 DNA reads TGTGCCAGCAGCTTGGTTTTTCTGCTAGATCAAGAGACCCAGTACTTC. This translates into CASSLVFLLDQETQYF.

J is TRBJ2-2 and V is TRBV6-5; TRBD2 matches 7 bases. The CDR3 has 15 residues. Trimming removed 7 bases from V and 2 bases from J; junction bases left unmatched: 7. Germline V lookup: CDR1 MNHEY, CDR2 SVGAGI. The CDR3 DNA sequence: TGTGCCAGCAACCGACTAGCTGAAAACACCGGGGAGCTGTTTTTT. Its translation is CASNRLAENTGELFF.